One sample yielded the 23 T cell receptor beta chains listed below, sequenced in a study of radiotherapy plus CTLA-4 blockade in lung cancer. TCRdb keeps only in-frame clones here, not all; method: immunoSEQ multiplex PCR. This sample has over 100,000 clones; about 80% occur once, and the top ten carry roughly 3.1%. This specimen was peripheral blood, taken from a patient treated with radiotherapy plus ipilimumab. The receptor set was obtained from a human donor with non-small cell lung cancer that progressed on radiotherapy plus ipilimumab. Some clones in this sample may be carry-over from other donors' samples.

The rearrangement joins TRBV9 to TRBJ2-2; D uncertain. Germline CDR1 and CDR2: SGDLS and YYNGEE. This CDR3 is 14 amino acids long. The ends were cut back, 5 bases at V and 1 base at J, with 9 bases in the middle. In DNA form, the CDR3 reads TGTGCCAGCAGTCAAACAGTGAACACCGGGGAGCTGTTTTTT. It is translated as CASSQTVNTGELFF.

This clone occurred a few times. The chain joins TRBV5-1 to TRBJ1-1, with D tentatively TRBD1 (5 bases). V was trimmed by 2 bases and J by 0 bases, leaving 11 bases between them. Germline values: CDR1 SGHRS, CDR2 YFSETQ. The CDR3 length is 15 residues. CDR3 sequence reads: CASSFRLGVNTEAFF. CDR3 bases: TGCGCCAGCAGCTTCAGGTTAGGGGTGAACACTGAAGCTTTCTTT.

The rearrangement uses TRBV6-6 and TRBJ1-5; no clear D gene. Germline V gene lookup returns CDR1 MNHNY and CDR2 SVGAGI (reference sequence). Trimming pared 8 bases from V and 1 base from J, leaving 12 bases between. The CDR3 runs 14 residues. In DNA form, the CDR3 reads TGTGCCAGCTCTGGAAGTATCAGCAATCAGCCCCAGCATTTT. Protein: CASSGSISNQPQHF.

This clone was observed a single time. The chain couples TRBV15 to TRBJ1-5; D uncertain. This CDR3 spans 13 amino acids. Trimming took 0 bases from V and 4 from J, leaving 4 bases between them. CDR1 is LNHNV, CDR2 YYDKDF, per germline (reference sequence). The CDR3 loop reads CATSRDINQPQHF. CDR3 nucleotides: TGTGCCACCAGCAGAGATATTAATCAGCCCCAGCATTTT.

The J gene is TRBJ1-2, the V gene TRBV19; D might be TRBD1 (6 bases). Looked up from germline, CDR1 is LNHDA and CDR2 is SQIVND (reference sequence). The CDR3 is made up of 15 amino acids. V was trimmed by 3 bases and J by 5 bases, leaving 16 bases between them. CDR3: CASSMVQGADYGYTF. The CDR3 DNA is TGTGCCAGTAGTATGGTACAGGGCGCGGATTATGGCTACACCTTC.

The V call is TRBV27, the J call TRBJ2-7, with D possibly matching TRBD2 (6 bases). Germline V gene data show CDR1 as MNHEY and CDR2 as SMNVEV (reference sequence). This CDR3 comprises 13 residues. Between the trimmed V and J ends, which lost 2 bases and 5 bases, there was a span of 10 bases. The CDR3 loop is CASSLAGPHEQYF. As DNA, the CDR3 is TGTGCCAGCAGTTTAGCGGGACCCCACGAGCAGTACTTC.

The chain combines TRBV29-1 with TRBJ2-2; 10 bases agree with TRBD2. J gave up 4 bases and V 4 bases, and 3 bases lay outside the gene matches. CDR3 length equals 14 residues. Germline CDR1 is SQVTM and CDR2 is ANQGSEA. CDR3 nucleotide sequence: TGCAGCGTTGCAAGGACTAGCGGCACCGGGGAGCTGTTTTTT. Residues: CSVARTSGTGELFF.

This clone has just one count. This rearrangement joins TRBV5-8 to TRBJ2-7; 7 bases match TRBD1. Germline loops: CDR1 SGHTS, CDR2 YDEGEE. This CDR3 is built from 16 residues. J lost 0 bases, V lost 0 bases, and 6 bases had no gene match. CDR3 in DNA: TGTGCCAGCAGCTTGGCCGGTCAGGGGGACTCCTACGAGCAGTACTTC. It is translated as CASSLAGQGDSYEQYF.

The chain carries TRBV18 and TRBJ2-7; 11 bases agree with TRBD1. The CDR3 runs to 16 residues. The germline V gene encodes CDR1 KGHSH and CDR2 LQKENI. V gave up 5 bases and J gave up 4 bases; unmatched junction bases: 10. CDR3 nucleotides: TGTGCCAGCTCAGCGGTTGGGACAGGGGGTTCTTACGAGCAGTACTTC. Its translation is CASSAVGTGGSYEQYF.

The rearrangement links TRBV18 to TRBJ1-1; a weak D match, TRBD1 (5 bases). CDR3 length: 13 amino acids. Trimming removed 0 bases at V and 5 bases at J, with 7 bases between. Germline assignment: CDR1 KGHSH and CDR2 LQKENI. The CDR3 loop reads CASSPPAGTEAFF. The CDR3 coding sequence is TGTGCCAGCTCACCACCGGCAGGGACTGAAGCTTTCTTT.

The chain links TRBV10-3 to TRBJ2-3, with 12 bases matching TRBD1. CDR3 size: 17 residues. Germline CDR1 reads ENHRY; CDR2 reads SYGVKD. The ends lost 2 bases at V and 6 bases at J; junction bases unmatched: 9. Written as DNA, the CDR3 is TGTGCCATCAGTGAGACCCTGGGACAGGGGGCACGGGATACGCAGTATTTT. As protein: CAISETLGQGARDTQYF.

V is TRBV10-3 and J is TRBJ2-3; no clear D gene. The CDR3 extends over 15 amino acids. V lost 0 bases and J 0 bases, leaving 7 bases between the germline ends. The germline V gene has CDR1 ENHRY and CDR2 SYGVKD. Here the CDR3 DNA reads TGTGCCATCAGTGAGTCACCCGACAGCACAGATACGCAGTATTTT. This translates into CAISESPDSTDTQYF.

This clone was counted between two and nine times. V is TRBV6-1 and J is TRBJ2-3; TRBD1 is a possible D gene (6 bases). Trimming left V 1 base short and J 2 bases short, with 7 bases between. CDR3 length: 14 amino acids. Germline lookup yields CDR1 MNHNS and CDR2 SASEGT. The CDR3 sequence is CASSEGTATDTQYF. CDR3 in DNA: TGTGCCAGCAGTGAAGGGACAGCCACAGATACGCAGTATTTT.

The V gene is TRBV11-1, the J gene TRBJ2-5, with TRBD2 matching over 12 bases. Germline V gene lookup returns CDR1 SGHAT and CDR2 FQDESV (reference sequence). J was trimmed by 3 bases and V by 6 bases; bases with no gene match: 11. CDR3 length: 17 amino acids. The CDR3: CASRPSSSGGVKETQYF. CDR3 coding DNA: TGTGCCAGCAGACCCTCCTCTAGCGGGGGGGTAAAAGAGACCCAGTACTTC.

The V call is TRBV27, the J call TRBJ1-1; no reliable D call. V was shortened by 5 bases and J by 1 base, with 14 bases between the two germline ends. Germline CDR1 MNHEY, CDR2 SMNVEV (reference sequence). This CDR3 is built from 15 residues. The CDR3 DNA reads TGTGCCAGCAGTCCCGACCTAGGAGGGAACACTGAAGCTTTCTTT. Translated: CASSPDLGGNTEAFF.

V and J are TRBV18 and TRBJ2-7; TRBD1 might be the D (6 bases). Trimming left V 3 bases short and J 5 bases short, with 11 bases between. Per germline, CDR1 KGHSH and CDR2 LQKENI. CDR3 length: 13 residues. CDR3 sequence (DNA): TGTGCCAGCTCACCGACAGGTTCCCACGAGCAGTACTTC. Protein product: CASSPTGSHEQYF.

The chain employs TRBV6-6 and TRBJ2-3; tentative D call: TRBD2 (5 bases). CDR1 MNHNY and CDR2 SVGAGI come from the germline V gene (reference sequence). Trimming removed 6 bases from V and 2 bases from J, with 15 bases in between. This CDR3 has 15 residues. CDR3 DNA sequence: TGTGCCAGCAGGAAAAAACAGCGGCTCACAGATACGCAGTATTTT. Translated, it gives CASRKKQRLTDTQYF.

This sequence joins TRBV5-1 and TRBJ2-1, with TRBD2 identical over 11 bases. Per germline, CDR1 SGHRS and CDR2 YFSETQ. This CDR3 contains 17 residues. Trimming cost V 0 bases and J 7 bases; bases outside gene matches: 9. The CDR3 region is CASSLAEGLAGRNEQFF. The CDR3 DNA is TGCGCCAGCAGCTTGGCAGAAGGACTAGCGGGCCGGAATGAGCAGTTCTTC.

The chain uses TRBV7-2 and TRBJ2-3; unclear D gene. This CDR3 has 14 residues. Per germline, CDR1 SGHTA and CDR2 FQGNSA. V was trimmed by 1 base and J by 5 bases, leaving 10 bases between them. CDR3 in amino acids: CASSLDPTQDTQYF. The CDR3 DNA reads as TGTGCCAGCAGCTTAGATCCAACTCAAGATACGCAGTATTTT.

Concerning this clone: A junction boundary mismatches the germline segment, possibly from a read error. The rearrangement uses TRBV18 and TRBJ1-2; the match to TRBD1 covers 7 bases. Germline V gene data show CDR1 as KGHSH and CDR2 as LQKENI. This CDR3 is 15 amino acids long. As DNA, the CDR3 is TGTGCCAGCTCAACCTCGACAGGGACTAATTATGGCTACACCTTC. This translates into CASSTSTGTNYGYTF.

J is TRBJ2-7 and V is TRBV2; no reliable D call. CDR1 and CDR2 from the germline V gene are SNHLY and FYNNEI. The CDR3 is made up of 12 amino acids. V lost 5 bases to trimming and J lost 2 bases, with 7 bases between them. CDR3 residues: CASSPGPYEQYF. The CDR3 coding sequence is TGTGCCAGCAGTCCCGGCCCCTACGAGCAGTACTTC.

V usage is TRBV2 and J usage is TRBJ2-1; TRBD2 matches at 9 bases. The germline V gene has CDR1 SNHLY and CDR2 FYNNEI. CDR3 length: 16 amino acids. Losses at the gene ends were 7 bases for V and 4 bases for J; bases not matched to a gene: 11. In DNA form, the CDR3 reads TGTGCCAGCACACAACGTATAGCGGGGGCTTACAATGAGCAGTTCTTC. Translating gives CASTQRIAGAYNEQFF.

This clone was counted only a few times. The rearrangement uses TRBV6-5 and TRBJ1-1, with D tentatively TRBD1 (5 bases). In germline, CDR1 is MNHEY, CDR2 SVGAGI. The CDR3 covers 12 residues. With 0 bases removed from V and 10 bases from J, the gap between germline ends came to 9 bases. This CDR3 is CASSYSRAVAFF. The DNA of the CDR3 is TGTGCCAGCAGTTACTCCAGGGCGGTAGCTTTCTTT.